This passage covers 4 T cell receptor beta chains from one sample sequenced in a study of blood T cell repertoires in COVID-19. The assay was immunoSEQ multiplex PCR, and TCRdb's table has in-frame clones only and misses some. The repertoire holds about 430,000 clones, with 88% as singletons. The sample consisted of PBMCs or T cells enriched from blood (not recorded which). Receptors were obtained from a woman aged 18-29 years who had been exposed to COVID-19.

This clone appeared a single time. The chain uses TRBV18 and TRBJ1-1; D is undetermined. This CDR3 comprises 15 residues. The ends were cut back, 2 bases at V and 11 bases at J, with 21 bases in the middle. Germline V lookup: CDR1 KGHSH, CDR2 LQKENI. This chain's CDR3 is CASSPSREKSGEAFF. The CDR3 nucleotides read TGTGCCAGCTCACCAAGTCGGGAAAAAAGTGGAGAGGCTTTCTTT.

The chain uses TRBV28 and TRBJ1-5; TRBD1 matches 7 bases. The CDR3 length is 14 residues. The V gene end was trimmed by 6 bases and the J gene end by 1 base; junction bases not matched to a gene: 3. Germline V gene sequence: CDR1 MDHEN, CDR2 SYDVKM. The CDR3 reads CASRGQTSNQPQHF. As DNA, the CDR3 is TGTGCCAGCAGGGGACAGACGAGCAATCAGCCCCAGCATTTT.

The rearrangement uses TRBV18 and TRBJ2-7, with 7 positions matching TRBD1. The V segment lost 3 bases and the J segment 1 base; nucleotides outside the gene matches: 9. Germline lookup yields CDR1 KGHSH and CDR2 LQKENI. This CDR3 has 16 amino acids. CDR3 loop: CASSPGQVSISYEQYF. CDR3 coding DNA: TGTGCCAGCTCACCCGGACAGGTATCCATTTCCTACGAGCAGTACTTC.

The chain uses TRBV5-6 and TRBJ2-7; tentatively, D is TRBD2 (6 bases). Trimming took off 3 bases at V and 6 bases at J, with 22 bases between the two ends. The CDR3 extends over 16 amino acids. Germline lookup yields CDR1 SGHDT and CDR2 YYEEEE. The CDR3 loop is CASSSPRWRVVGEQYF. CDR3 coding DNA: TGTGCCAGCAGCTCACCAAGGTGGAGGGTAGTTGGCGAGCAGTACTTC. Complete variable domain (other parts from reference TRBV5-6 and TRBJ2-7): DAGVTQSPTHLIKTRGQQVTLRCSPKSGHDTVSWYQQALGQGPQFIFQYYEEEERQRGNFPDRFSGHQFPNYSSELNVNALLLGDSALYLCASSSPRWRVVGEQYFGPGTRLTVT.